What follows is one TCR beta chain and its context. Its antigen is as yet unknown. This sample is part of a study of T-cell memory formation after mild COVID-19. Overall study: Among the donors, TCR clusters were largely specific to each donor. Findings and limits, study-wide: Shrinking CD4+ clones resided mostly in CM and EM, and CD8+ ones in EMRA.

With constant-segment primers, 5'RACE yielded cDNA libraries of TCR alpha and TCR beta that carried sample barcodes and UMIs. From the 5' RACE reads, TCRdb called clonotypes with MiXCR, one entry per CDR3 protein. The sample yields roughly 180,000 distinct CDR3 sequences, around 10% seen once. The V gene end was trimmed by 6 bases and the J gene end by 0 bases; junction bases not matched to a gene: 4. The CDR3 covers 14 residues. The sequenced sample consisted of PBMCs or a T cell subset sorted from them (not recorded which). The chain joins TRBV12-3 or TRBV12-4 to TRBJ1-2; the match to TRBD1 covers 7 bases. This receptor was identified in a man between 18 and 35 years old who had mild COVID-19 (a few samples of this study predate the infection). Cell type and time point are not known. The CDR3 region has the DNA TGTGCCAGCAGGAAGGGGGCATCTAACTATGGCTACACCTTC. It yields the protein CASRKGASNYGYTF.